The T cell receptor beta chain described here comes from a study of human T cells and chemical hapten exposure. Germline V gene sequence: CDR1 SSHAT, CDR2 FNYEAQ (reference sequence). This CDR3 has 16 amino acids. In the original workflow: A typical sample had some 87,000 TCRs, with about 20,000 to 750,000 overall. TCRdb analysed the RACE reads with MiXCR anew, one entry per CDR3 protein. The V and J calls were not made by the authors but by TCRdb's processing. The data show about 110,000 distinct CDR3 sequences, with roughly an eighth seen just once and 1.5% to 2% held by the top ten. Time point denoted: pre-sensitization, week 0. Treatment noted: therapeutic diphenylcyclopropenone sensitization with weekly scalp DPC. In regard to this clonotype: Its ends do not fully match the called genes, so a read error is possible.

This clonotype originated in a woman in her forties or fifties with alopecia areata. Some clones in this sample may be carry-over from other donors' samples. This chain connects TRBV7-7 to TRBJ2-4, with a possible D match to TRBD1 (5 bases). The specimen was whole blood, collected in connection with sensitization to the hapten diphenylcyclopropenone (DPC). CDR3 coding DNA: TGTGCTAGCAGCCTACAGGACACAGTAGCCAAAAACATTCAGTACTTC. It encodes CASSLQDTVAKNIQYF.